The rows below give T cell receptor beta chains drawn from one sample of a study of T cell responses to AZD1222 COVID-19 vaccine. Assay: immunoSEQ multiplex PCR; the TCRdb copy retains only in-frame clones and omits some. Of about 140,000 clones detected, 91% appear once; the ten largest clones hold roughly 7.5%. The source material was peripheral blood, sampled 28 days after the second dose of the MenACWY control vaccine. These receptors all come from an adult who received the MenACWY meningococcal vaccine as a control. Each CDR3 is given with its conserved first and last residue. The order of the fields is V gene, D gene, clone size, J gene, CDR3 DNA, CDR3 protein. D genes are given only for firm matches. Clone size is not always given. Where it is, it says once, few, many or a class for expanded clones.

>TRBV6-4|-|once|TRBJ2-2
TGTGCCAGCAGTGAAGCTGGGGCCGGGGAGCTGTTTTTT
CASSEAGAGELFF
>TRBV28|TRBD1|-|TRBJ1-4
TGTGCCAGCAGTGCGCCAGGGACAGGGGTCGAAAAACTGTTTTTT
CASSAPGTGVEKLFF
>TRBV10-3|-|-|TRBJ2-2
TGTGCCATCAGTGGAGCGAACACCGGGGAGCTGTTTTTT
CAISGANTGELFF
>TRBV25-1|-|-|TRBJ2-2
TGTGCCAGCAGTGCCACCGGGACTGCGAACACCGGGGAGCTGTTTTTT
CASSATGTANTGELFF
>TRBV6-5|-|-|TRBJ1-6
TGTGCCAGCAGTTACAGGGATAATTCACCCCTCCACTTT
CASSYRDNSPLHF
>TRBV5-4|-|-|TRBJ2-3
TGTGCCAGCAGCTTGGGAGACAGAGATACGCAGTATTTT
CASSLGDRDTQYF
>TRBV5-1|-|-|TRBJ2-7
TGCGCCAGCAGGCAAGGGGTAGGCGACGAGCAGTACTTC
CASRQGVGDEQYF
>TRBV28|TRBD2|-|TRBJ2-5
TGTGCCAGCAGTCCATTGAGGCGAGCGGGGGAAGAGACCCAGTACTTC
CASSPLRRAGEETQYF
>TRBV7-7|TRBD1|-|TRBJ2-5
TGTGCTAGCAGCTTAGGCAGGGGGCGTGTTGAGACCCAGTACTTC
CASSLGRGRVETQYF
>TRBV11-2|TRBD2|-|TRBJ2-5
TGTGCCAGCAGCGCGGGGATACGACTAGCGGGGCGGGAGACCCAGTACTTC
CASSAGIRLAGRETQYF
>TRBV6-5|-|-|TRBJ2-7
TGTGCCAGCCAGGAGCAGGGGCTATCCTACGAGCAGTACTTC
CASQEQGLSYEQYF